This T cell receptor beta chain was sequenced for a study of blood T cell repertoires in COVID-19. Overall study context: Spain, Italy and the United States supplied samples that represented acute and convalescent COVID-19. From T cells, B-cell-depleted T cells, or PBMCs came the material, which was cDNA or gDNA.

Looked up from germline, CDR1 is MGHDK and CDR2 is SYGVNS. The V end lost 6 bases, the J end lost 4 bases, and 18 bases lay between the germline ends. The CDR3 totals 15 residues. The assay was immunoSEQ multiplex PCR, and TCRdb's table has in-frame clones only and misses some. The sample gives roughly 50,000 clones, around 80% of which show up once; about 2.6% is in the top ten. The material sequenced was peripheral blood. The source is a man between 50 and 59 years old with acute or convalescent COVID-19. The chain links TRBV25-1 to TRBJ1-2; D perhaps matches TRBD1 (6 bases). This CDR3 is CASSANTGGGYGYTF. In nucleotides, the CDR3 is TGTGCCAGCAGCGCCAATACGGGGGGCGGCTATGGCTACACCTTC.